The clone carrying this T cell receptor (beta chain) has ten or more counts. Antigen specificity is unknown. Blood mononuclear cells were expanded for 2 to 4 days using either OKT3 anti-CD3 antibody or CD3/CD28 beads. The CDR3 runs to 15 residues. The V gene lost 3 bases and the J gene lost 0 bases, with 11 bases spanning the gap. Germline values: CDR1 LGHDT, CDR2 YNNKEL (reference sequence). TCRdb ran MiXCR on the 5' RACE reads and lists one entry per CDR3 protein. The sample lists tens of thousands of distinct CDR3 sequences, approximately 2.4% occurring once. The data were taken from a study of beta chain bispecific antibodies for T cell cancers. Background on the study: Sequenced cells survived coculture with leukemia lines plus bispecific antibodies. Jurkat cells expressed TRBV12-3; HPB-ALL cells expressed TRBV5-5. Study-wide results and caveats: Normal T cells contributed less of the targeted TRBV signal than the leukemia cells did.

The chain combines TRBV3-1 with TRBJ2-5, with no clear D. The sample was healthy donor T cells cultured with leukemia cells. The sequence derives from a human donor in good health. Some clones in this sample may be carry-over from other donors' samples. CDR3 DNA sequence: TGTGCCAGCAGCCACCAGCGTTGGTACCAAGAGACCCAGTACTTC. Amino acids: CASSHQRWYQETQYF.